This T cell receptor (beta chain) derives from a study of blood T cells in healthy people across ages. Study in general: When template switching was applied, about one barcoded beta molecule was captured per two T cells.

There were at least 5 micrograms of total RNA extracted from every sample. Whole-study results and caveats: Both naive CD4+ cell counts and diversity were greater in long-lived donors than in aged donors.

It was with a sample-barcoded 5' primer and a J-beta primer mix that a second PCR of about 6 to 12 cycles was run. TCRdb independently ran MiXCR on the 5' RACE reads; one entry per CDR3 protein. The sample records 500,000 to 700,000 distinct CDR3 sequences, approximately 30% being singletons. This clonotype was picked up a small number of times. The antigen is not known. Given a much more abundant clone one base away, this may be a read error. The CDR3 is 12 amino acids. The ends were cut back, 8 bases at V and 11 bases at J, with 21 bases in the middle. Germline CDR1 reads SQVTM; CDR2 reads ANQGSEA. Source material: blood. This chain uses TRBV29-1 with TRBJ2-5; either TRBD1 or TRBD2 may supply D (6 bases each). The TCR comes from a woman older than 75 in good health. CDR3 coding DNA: TGCAGCCCAAGGGGGGTATCGGATGAGCAGTACTTC. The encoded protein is CSPRGVSDEQYF.